This entry describes one TCR beta chain. Its matching antigen is unknown. This sample is drawn from a study of post-analysis software for immune sequencing data. Study-wide background: Clinical courses comprised relapsing-remitting, secondary progressive and progressive-relapsing multiple sclerosis.

Germline CDR1 SGHTA, CDR2 FQGNSA. There are 14 residues in the CDR3. The TCR beta cDNA libraries carried unique molecular identifiers. TCRdb analysed the PCR reads with MiXCR anew, one entry per CDR3 protein. This sample has around 710,000 distinct CDR3 sequences, with roughly 50% found just once. Study findings and constraints: Strong co-clustering by F measure was evident for samples that had been prepared in the same batch. Higher frequency in patients than in controls was seen for roughly 5 TRBV segments, with TRBV5-6, TRBV5-1 and TRBV20-1 among them.

Sequencing was done on a sample of blood. This chain joins TRBV7-2 and TRBJ2-5, with D unclear. The J call could be wrong; TRBJ2-7 is a better fit for the DNA end. The TCR sequence derives from a girl aged 5-17 years with multiple sclerosis. The CDR3 spells CASTQREETYEQYF. DNA of the CDR3: TGTGCCAGCACCCAACGAGAGGAAACCTACGAGCAGTACTTC.